These 30 T cell receptor beta chains originate from one sample sequenced in a study of cytomegalovirus exposure and HLA in healthy donors. Amplification used 60 Vbeta primers and 13 Jbeta primers. The assay was immunoSEQ multiplex PCR, and TCRdb's table has in-frame clones only and misses some. Among about 120,000 clones listed, about four fifths were seen once. Material for sequencing was PBMCs. These receptor sequences come from a woman aged 18-29 years in good health and CMV-seronegative.

A note on this clone: A read error may produce the germline difference seen at one junction end. The rearrangement uses TRBV29-1 and TRBJ2-6; maybe TRBD1 (6 bases). Germline V lookup: CDR1 SQVTM, CDR2 ANQGSEA. CDR3 length: 16 residues. Written as DNA, the CDR3 is TGCAGCGTGGGGGCCGGGGTACCGGCTGGGGCCAACGGCCTGACTTTC. It encodes CSVGAGVPAGANGLTF.

The rearrangement links TRBV19 to TRBJ1-3; D possibly corresponds to TRBD1 (5 bases). CDR3 size: 15 residues. The germline V gene has CDR1 LNHDA and CDR2 SQIVND (reference sequence). V was cut by 3 bases and J by 2 bases, with 11 bases left in between. As DNA, the CDR3 is TGTGCCAGTAGTATCCAGGGAGGAGCTGGAAACACCATATATTTT. Residues: CASSIQGGAGNTIYF. The whole variable domain, remainder taken from reference TRBV19 and TRBJ1-3, is DGGITQSPKYLFRKEGQNVTLSCEQNLNHDAMYWYRQDPGQGLRLIYYSQIVNDFQKGDIAEGYSVSREKKESFPLTVTSAQKNPTAFYLCASSIQGGAGNTIYFGEGSWLTVV.

As concerns this clone: The same CDR3 arises from other DNA sequences in this sample as well. The CDR3, as DNA: TGCGCCAGCAGCTTGTTCCCCTCCCGGGGACGACTAGCCGGGGAGCTGTTTTTT. This encodes CASSLFPSRGRLAGELFF. The V call is TRBV5-1, the J call TRBJ2-2; a weak D match, TRBD2 (6 bases). The CDR3 is 18 amino acids. CDR1 and CDR2 from the germline V gene are SGHRS and YFSETQ. V lost 1 base to trimming and J lost 6 bases, with 22 bases between them.

This clone has just one count. The rearrangement uses TRBV5-1 and TRBJ2-5; 8 bases fit TRBD1. Germline CDR1 SGHRS, CDR2 YFSETQ. CDR3 length: 14 amino acids. With V trimmed by 4 bases and J by 5 bases, 7 bases remained unmatched. The CDR3 DNA reads TGCGCCAGCAGCCAGACAGGGGCGGGCGAGACCCAGTACTTC. Translated: CASSQTGAGETQYF.

This clone is a singleton in its sample. The chain employs TRBV6-5 and TRBJ1-1; D unclear. V was trimmed by 6 bases and J by 1 base, leaving 12 bases between them. This CDR3 region has 14 residues. Germline V gives CDR1 MNHEY, CDR2 SVGAGI. The DNA of the CDR3 is TGTGCCAGCAGGACACCCTCCGGGAACACTGAAGCTTTCTTT. Translation gives CASRTPSGNTEAFF.

V is TRBV6-4 and J is TRBJ1-5; 7 nucleotides align to TRBD1. The CDR3 has 14 amino acids. Germline-derived CDR1 and CDR2 are MRHNA and SNTAGT. V dropped 3 bases and J dropped 5; count of bases not matched to a gene: 4. CDR3 sequence (DNA): TGTGCCAGCAGTGAGACAGGGAACCATCAGCCCCAGCATTTT. Residues: CASSETGNHQPQHF.

V gene TRBV19 combines with J gene TRBJ2-7; D gene ambiguous. The V gene lost 7 bases and the J gene lost 1 base, with 14 bases spanning the gap. CDR3 length equals 14 residues. The germline V gene encodes CDR1 LNHDA and CDR2 SQIVND (reference sequence). CDR3: CASKNSTTSYEQYF. As DNA, the CDR3 is TGTGCCAGTAAGAACAGTACAACTTCCTACGAGCAGTACTTC. The full variable domain, completed using reference TRBV19 and TRBJ2-7, is DGGITQSPKYLFRKEGQNVTLSCEQNLNHDAMYWYRQDPGQGLRLIYYSQIVNDFQKGDIAEGYSVSREKKESFPLTVTSAQKNPTAFYLCASKNSTTSYEQYFGPGTRLTVT.

This rearrangement joins TRBV29-1 to TRBJ1-2, with unresolved D. Per the germline V gene, CDR1 is SQVTM and CDR2 is ANQGSEA. The CDR3 is 12 residues long. Trimming took 1 base from V and 3 from J, leaving 6 bases between them. The CDR3 reads CSVEGAHYGYTF. The CDR3, as DNA: TGCAGCGTTGAAGGGGCCCACTATGGCTACACCTTC.

The J gene is TRBJ1-5, the V gene TRBV5-1; unclear D gene. Trimming left V 0 bases short and J 5 bases short, with 12 bases between. The CDR3 contains 15 residues. Germline-derived CDR1 and CDR2 are SGHRS and YFSETQ. CDR3 in DNA: TGCGCCAGCAGCTTGGGAGGGTATGTACATCAGCCCCAGCATTTT. It specifies CASSLGGYVHQPQHF.

The rearrangement uses TRBV19 and TRBJ1-2; the match to TRBD1 covers 7 bases. CDR1 LNHDA and CDR2 SQIVND come from the germline V gene (reference sequence). CDR3 length: 15 amino acids. The V and J ends lost 1 base and 3 bases, in that order; junction bases with no gene match: 5. CDR3 residues: CASSIVRGSDYGYTF. Here the CDR3 DNA reads TGTGCCAGTAGTATAGTCAGGGGGAGCGACTATGGCTACACCTTC.

The V gene is TRBV9, the J gene TRBJ1-2, with D possibly matching TRBD1 (5 bases). The germline gives CDR1 SGDLS, CDR2 YYNGEE. The CDR3 sequence is 13 residues long. Trimming pared 3 bases from V and 7 bases from J, leaving 13 bases between. The CDR3 region is CASSGQGSSGYTF. The CDR3 DNA follows: TGTGCCAGCAGCGGCCAGGGCTCTAGTGGCTACACCTTC.

The chain employs TRBV4-3 and TRBJ1-4, with D tentatively TRBD1 (6 bases). Germline assignment: CDR1 LGHNA and CDR2 YSLEER. The V and J ends lost 1 base and 7 bases respectively, with 16 bases between them. There are 16 residues in the CDR3. The CDR3 spells CASSQAWPGVGEKLFF. CDR3 nucleotides: TGCGCCAGCAGCCAAGCTTGGCCAGGGGTAGGTGAAAAACTGTTTTTT.

The chain employs TRBV27 and TRBJ2-7; the D gene is possibly TRBD1 (6 bases). Germline CDR1 and CDR2: MNHEY and SMNVEV (reference sequence). The CDR3 loop spans 14 amino acids. The V gene lost 3 bases and the J gene lost 3 bases, with 12 bases spanning the gap. The CDR3 sequence is CASSLTGLFYEQYF. The DNA of the CDR3 is TGTGCCAGCAGTTTGACAGGATTATTCTACGAGCAGTACTTC.

The chain employs TRBV19 and TRBJ2-7; 8 nucleotides match TRBD2. The CDR3 extends over 15 amino acids. Trimming removed 3 bases from V and 2 bases from J; junction bases left unmatched: 6. Germline values: CDR1 LNHDA, CDR2 SQIVND (reference sequence). CDR3 coding DNA: TGTGCCAGTAGTATCGGAGCGGGAGTAACCTACGAGCAGTACTTC. It translates to CASSIGAGVTYEQYF.

V is TRBV5-6 and J is TRBJ1-1; TRBD1 is a possible D gene (5 bases). The CDR3 totals 13 residues. Germline lookup yields CDR1 SGHDT and CDR2 YYEEEE. Deletions cut 0 bases from V and 11 bases from J, with 14 bases between. The DNA of the CDR3 is TGTGCCAGCAGCTTGGAGGCAGGAACAGGCGCTTTCTTT. Translation: CASSLEAGTGAFF.

The genes are TRBV10-3 and TRBJ1-1; no definite D call. V lost 8 bases, J lost 1 base, and 8 bases lay in between. This CDR3 contains 12 residues. Germline CDR1 reads ENHRY; CDR2 reads SYGVKD. CDR3 sequence (DNA): TGTGCCATCTCCAATAGGAACACTGAAGCTTTCTTT. It codes for CAISNRNTEAFF.

This chain links TRBV5-5 with TRBJ2-1; TRBD2 matches at 15 bases. V was clipped by 0 bases and J by 8 bases; unmatched bases: 3. CDR1 and CDR2 from the germline V gene are SGHKS and YYEKEE (reference sequence). The length of the CDR3 is 16 residues. In DNA form, the CDR3 reads TGTGCCAGCAGCTTGGGGACTAGCGGGGGGGATGATGAGCAGTTCTTC. Encoded protein: CASSLGTSGGDDEQFF. Using reference TRBV5-5 and TRBJ2-1 for the parts outside the CDR3, the full variable domain is DAGVTQSPTHLIKTRGQQVTLRCSPISGHKSVSWYQQVLGQGPQFIFQYYEKEERGRGNFPDRFSARQFPNYSSELNVNALLLGDSALYLCASSLGTSGGDDEQFFGPGTRLTVL.

The chain employs TRBV5-6 and TRBJ2-2; D perhaps matches TRBD1 (6 bases). There are 13 residues in the CDR3. Trimming left V 7 bases short and J 4 bases short, with 11 bases between. From germline, CDR1 is SGHDT and CDR2 YYEEEE. The CDR3 is CASWQGTTGELFF. The CDR3 DNA follows: TGTGCCAGCTGGCAGGGGACCACCGGGGAGCTGTTTTTT.

V is TRBV2 and J is TRBJ1-5; D is uncertain. This CDR3 is 13 amino acids long. V lost 7 bases and J lost 4, with 11 bases in between. Germline CDR1 is SNHLY and CDR2 is FYNNEI. The CDR3 sequence: CASIPEINQPQHF. Written as DNA, the CDR3 is TGTGCCAGCATACCAGAAATAAATCAGCCCCAGCATTTT.

The chain links TRBV18 to TRBJ1-3, with D perhaps TRBD1 (5 bases). The germline V gene encodes CDR1 KGHSH and CDR2 LQKENI. CDR3 size: 16 residues. Trimming removed 1 base from V and 0 bases from J, with 10 bases in between. This CDR3 reads CASSPLDTISGNTIYF. In DNA, the CDR3 is TGTGCCAGCTCACCACTGGACACCATCTCTGGAAACACCATATATTTT. Filled out from reference TRBV18 and TRBJ1-3, the complete variable domain reads NAGVMQNPRHLVRRRGQEARLRCSPMKGHSHVYWYRQLPEEGLKFMVYLQKENIIDESGMPKERFSAEFPKEGPSILRIQQVVRGDSAAYFCASSPLDTISGNTIYFGEGSWLTVV.

This clone has just a few counts. The V and J genes are TRBV30 and TRBJ1-1, with 10 bases that match TRBD1. The CDR3 runs to 12 residues. V dropped 8 bases and J dropped 4; count of bases not matched to a gene: 4. Germline CDR1 reads GTSNPN; CDR2 reads SVGIG (reference sequence). The CDR3 sequence: CAGTGVVTEAFF. DNA for the CDR3: TGTGCCGGGACAGGGGTTGTCACTGAAGCTTTCTTT.

The sample holds one count of this clone. The genes are TRBV5-1 and TRBJ2-1; tentatively, D is TRBD2 (6 bases). Trimming cost V 0 bases and J 2 bases, with 12 bases left between them. Germline V lookup: CDR1 SGHRS, CDR2 YFSETQ. There are 16 residues in the CDR3. This CDR3 reads CASSLDGGEPYNEQFF. For the CDR3, the DNA is TGCGCCAGCAGCTTGGACGGGGGAGAACCCTACAATGAGCAGTTCTTC.

This sequence joins TRBV7-9 and TRBJ1-2, with a weak D call TRBD1 (5 bases). This CDR3 has 18 amino acids. In germline, CDR1 is SEHNR, CDR2 FQNEAQ (reference sequence). V was cut by 1 base and J by 3 bases, with 21 bases left in between. CDR3 sequence (DNA): TGTGCCAGCAGCTTAGACGGCCGGGGGGAGGTGTGGGACTATGGCTACACCTTC. It translates to CASSLDGRGEVWDYGYTF.

V usage is TRBV13 and J usage is TRBJ2-4; D may be TRBD2 (6 bases). CDR1 and CDR2 (germline): PRHDT, FYEKMQ (reference sequence). V was shortened by 4 bases and J by 2 bases, with 12 bases between the two germline ends. The CDR3 covers 15 residues. This CDR3 is CASSSTRGTKNIQYF. The CDR3 DNA sequence: TGTGCCAGCAGCTCTACTCGGGGGACCAAAAACATTCAGTACTTC.

The rearrangement joins TRBV15 to TRBJ1-2, with a possible D match to TRBD1 (6 bases). The germline V gene has CDR1 LNHNV and CDR2 YYDKDF (reference sequence). V lost 0 bases and J lost 8, with 16 bases in between. The CDR3 is 15 residues long. The CDR3 DNA sequence: TGTGCCACCAGCAGAGATAAAGGGGGATTAGACGGCTACACCTTC. Protein product: CATSRDKGGLDGYTF.

The gene calls are TRBV5-6 and TRBJ1-2; D is uncertain. This CDR3 is built from 13 residues. V lost 0 bases, J lost 6 bases, and 9 bases lay in between. CDR1 is SGHDT, CDR2 YYEEEE, per germline. CDR3 residues: CASSLDSGNGYTF. As DNA, the CDR3 is TGTGCCAGCAGCTTGGACAGCGGGAATGGCTACACCTTC.

The rearrangement uses TRBV6-5 and TRBJ1-1; perhaps TRBD1 as D (5 bases). The CDR3 extends over 15 amino acids. Germline V gives CDR1 MNHEY, CDR2 SVGAGI. Trimming shortened V by 6 bases and J by 5 bases, and 19 bases separated the two germline ends. The CDR3 sequence: CASSPGLGRRTEAFF. The CDR3 DNA follows: TGTGCCAGCAGCCCCGGCTTGGGGCGTAGAACTGAAGCTTTCTTT.

V is TRBV7-9 and J is TRBJ1-1; 9 bases align to TRBD1. V shed 1 base and J 6 bases; nucleotides not matched to a gene: 9. Germline V gene sequence: CDR1 SEHNR, CDR2 FQNEAQ (reference sequence). The CDR3 covers 16 residues. The CDR3 loop reads CASSLGQGVQGAEAFF. CDR3 bases: TGTGCCAGCAGCTTAGGACAGGGGGTCCAAGGGGCTGAAGCTTTCTTT.

The gene calls are TRBV2 and TRBJ1-4; D perhaps matches TRBD1 (6 bases). The germline V gene has CDR1 SNHLY and CDR2 FYNNEI. Trimming left V 2 bases short and J 1 base short, with 8 bases between. The CDR3 has 15 amino acids. Written as DNA, the CDR3 is TGTGCCAGCAGTGAACAGACAGGAACTAATGAAAAACTGTTTTTT. Its translation: CASSEQTGTNEKLFF.

This clone showed up just once. The chain employs TRBV4-3 and TRBJ2-2; possible D gene TRBD2, 5 bases. Trimming left V 0 bases short and J 5 bases short, with 16 bases between. Germline values: CDR1 LGHNA, CDR2 YSLEER. This CDR3 is 17 amino acids long. The CDR3 nucleotides read TGCGCCAGCAGCCAAGATATGGTGAGGGCGCGGACCGGGGAGCTGTTTTTT. Protein sequence: CASSQDMVRARTGELFF.